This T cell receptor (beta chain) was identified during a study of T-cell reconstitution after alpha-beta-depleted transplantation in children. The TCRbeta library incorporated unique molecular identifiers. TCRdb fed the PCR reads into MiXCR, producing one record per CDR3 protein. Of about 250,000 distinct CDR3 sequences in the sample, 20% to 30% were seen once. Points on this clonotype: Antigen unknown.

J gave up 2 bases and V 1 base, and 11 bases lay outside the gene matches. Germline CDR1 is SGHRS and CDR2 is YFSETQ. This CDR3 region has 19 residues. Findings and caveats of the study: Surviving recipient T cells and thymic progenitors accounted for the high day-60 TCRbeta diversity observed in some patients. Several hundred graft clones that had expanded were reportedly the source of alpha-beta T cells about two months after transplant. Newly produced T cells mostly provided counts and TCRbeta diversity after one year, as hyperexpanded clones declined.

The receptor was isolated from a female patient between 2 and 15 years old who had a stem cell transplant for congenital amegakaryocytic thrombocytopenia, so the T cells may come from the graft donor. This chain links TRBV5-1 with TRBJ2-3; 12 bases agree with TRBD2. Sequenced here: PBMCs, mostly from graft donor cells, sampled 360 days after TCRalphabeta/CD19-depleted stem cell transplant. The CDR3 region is CASSLFLAGGPVVTDTQYF. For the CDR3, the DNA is TGCGCCAGCAGCTTGTTCCTAGCGGGGGGGCCTGTGGTCACAGATACGCAGTATTTT.